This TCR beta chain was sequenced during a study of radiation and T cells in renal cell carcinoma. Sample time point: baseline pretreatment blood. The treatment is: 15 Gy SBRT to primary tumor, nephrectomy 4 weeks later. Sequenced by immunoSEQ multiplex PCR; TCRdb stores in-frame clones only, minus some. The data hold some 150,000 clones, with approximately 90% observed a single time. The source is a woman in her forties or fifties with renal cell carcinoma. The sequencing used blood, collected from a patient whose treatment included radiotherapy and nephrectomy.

CDR3 in amino acids: CASSLGGGQAGEQYF. The CDR3 region has the DNA TGTGCCAGCAGCTTAGGGGGCGGGCAAGCGGGCGAGCAGTACTTC. This chain joins TRBV7-2 and TRBJ2-7, with a tentative D call TRBD2 (6 bases). The CDR3 runs to 15 residues. Germline CDR1 is SGHTA and CDR2 is FQGNSA. Trimming took 1 base from V and 6 from J, leaving 16 bases between them.